This T cell receptor (beta chain) was sequenced during a study of blood T cell repertoires in COVID-19. At the level of the study: The study drew acute and convalescent COVID-19 samples from the United States, Italy and Spain.

Study members were between roughly 18 and 100 years old and lived in 20 to 30 US regions. This clone is a singleton in its sample. Germline lookup yields CDR1 MNHNS and CDR2 SASEGT. Trimming took 2 bases from V and 9 from J, leaving 10 bases between them. CDR3 size: 13 residues. The repertoire was sequenced with immunoSEQ multiplex PCR; TCRdb's copy has only in-frame clones and lacks some. Here the sample spans over 200,000 clones, more than 80% being singletons. The receptor was derived from a young man who had recovered from COVID-19. The genes are TRBV6-1 and TRBJ1-4; D unresolved. Sequencing was done on a sample of PBMCs or T cells enriched from blood (not recorded which). The CDR3 DNA sequence: TGTGCCAGCAGTGAAAACGTCAGGCAAAAACTGTTTTTT. Translation: CASSENVRQKLFF.